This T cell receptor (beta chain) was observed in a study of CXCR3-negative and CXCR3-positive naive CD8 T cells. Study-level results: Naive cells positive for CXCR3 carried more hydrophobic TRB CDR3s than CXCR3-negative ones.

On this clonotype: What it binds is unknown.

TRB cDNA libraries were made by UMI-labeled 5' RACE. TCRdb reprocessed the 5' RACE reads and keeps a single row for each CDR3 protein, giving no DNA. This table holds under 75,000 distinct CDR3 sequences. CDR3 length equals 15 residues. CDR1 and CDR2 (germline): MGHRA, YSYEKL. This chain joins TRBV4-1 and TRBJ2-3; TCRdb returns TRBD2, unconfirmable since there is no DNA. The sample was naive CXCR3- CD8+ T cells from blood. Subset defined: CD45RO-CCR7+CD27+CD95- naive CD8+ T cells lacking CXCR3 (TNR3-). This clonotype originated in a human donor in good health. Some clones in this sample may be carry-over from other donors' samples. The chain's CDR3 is CASSPRDFTTDTQYF.